This TCR beta chain derives from a study of OX40 agonist ivuxolimab in advanced cancers. Across the study: Treatment received earlier with anti-PD-1, anti-PD-L1 or anti-CTLA-4 agents was allowed, and approximately 44% had some. Findings and limits, study-wide: Those patients achieving a partial response at 0.1-3.0 mg/kg showed among the lowest clonal expansion. It was not determined which antigens were specifically recognized by the peripheral T cells that had undergone clonal expansion.

This CDR3 spans 15 amino acids. V shed 5 bases and J 10 bases; nucleotides not matched to a gene: 12. CDR1 and CDR2 (germline): MNHEY, SMNVEV (reference sequence). This table comes from immunoSEQ multiplex PCR, and its TCRdb copy is limited to in-frame clones, with some not included. The sample yields approximately 79,000 clones, around 87% seen once. For this clone: Its antigen is undetermined.

Autoimmune disease history or systemic immunosuppression was exclusionary. This rearrangement joins TRBV27 to TRBJ1-4; 8 bases are shared with TRBD1. This clonotype was sampled from an adult with an advanced solid tumor such as melanoma, head and neck, liver or kidney cancer. Sample: CD4+ or CD8+ T cells sorted from blood, taken in a trial of the OX40 agonist ivuxolimab. The CDR3 sequence is CASSHGIQGVGKLFF. CDR3 DNA: TGTGCCAGCAGTCATGGGATACAGGGGGTGGGAAAACTGTTTTTT.